What follows are 24 T cell receptor beta chains derived from one specimen sequenced in a study of cytomegalovirus exposure and HLA in healthy donors. Sequencing was performed with immunoSEQ multiplex PCR; in TCRdb, only in-frame clones are kept and a portion is missing. The sample lists about 98,000 clones, around nine tenths occurring once. Sequencing was performed on PBMCs. All receptors derive from a young woman in good health and CMV-seronegative.

The rearrangement uses TRBV5-6 and TRBJ2-1, with D unresolved. V was shortened by 4 bases and J by 8 bases, with 13 bases between the two germline ends. The CDR3 sequence is 13 residues long. Germline V gene lookup returns CDR1 SGHDT and CDR2 YYEEEE. CDR3 in amino acids: CASSAVSTDEQFF. The CDR3 nucleotides are TGTGCCAGCAGCGCCGTTAGCACCGATGAGCAGTTCTTC.

This chain links TRBV4-2 with TRBJ2-1, with TRBD1 matching over 8 bases. The CDR3 runs to 17 residues. V was clipped by 0 bases and J by 4 bases; unmatched bases: 8. CDR1 LGHNA and CDR2 YNFKEQ come from the germline V gene. CDR3 nucleotides: TGTGCCAGCAGCCAAGATCCCCTTGGGGACAGGTACAATGAGCAGTTCTTC. Encoded protein: CASSQDPLGDRYNEQFF.

This chain joins TRBV21-1 and TRBJ2-7; the table names TRBD2, a call not compared with the DNA. TRBV21-1 is a recognized pseudogene. CDR3 length: 17 residues. For the CDR3, the DNA is TGTGCCAGCAGCACCCCAAGGGCGGGGGACCCCTCCTACGAGCAGTACTTC. The encoded protein is CASSTPRAGDPSYEQYF.

V usage is TRBV7-6 and J usage is TRBJ2-3, with D possibly TRBD2 on 7 matching bases. Germline CDR1 is SGHVS and CDR2 is FNYEAQ. Deletions cut 5 bases from V and 0 bases from J, with 21 bases between. This CDR3 contains 18 residues. The CDR3 region has the DNA TGTGCCAGCAGCCGGACAGATCTCCCGGGGGGAAGCACAGATACGCAGTATTTT. Amino acids: CASSRTDLPGGSTDTQYF.

The V gene is TRBV7-6, the J gene TRBJ2-7; no clear D. CDR3 size: 14 residues. The V and J ends lost 5 bases and 5 bases respectively, with 16 bases between them. The germline V gene encodes CDR1 SGHVS and CDR2 FNYEAQ. DNA of the CDR3: TGTGCCAGCAGCGACCCTTTTGAGCGAGACGAGCAGTACTTC. Protein: CASSDPFERDEQYF.

The chain employs TRBV5-1 and TRBJ2-5, with TRBD2 matching over 10 bases. Trimming took 4 bases from V and 4 from J; bases not matched to a gene: 7. The germline V gene encodes CDR1 SGHRS and CDR2 YFSETQ. CDR3 length: 15 residues. The CDR3 region is CASSTGLAEVETQYF. The CDR3 DNA sequence: TGCGCCAGCAGCACAGGACTAGCGGAAGTAGAGACCCAGTACTTC.

This chain joins TRBV29-1 and TRBJ2-7; TRBD1 might be the D (5 bases). Germline V lookup: CDR1 SQVTM, CDR2 ANQGSEA. Trimming removed 6 bases from V and 6 bases from J, with 15 bases in between. The CDR3 covers 12 residues. The CDR3 is CSVRTTMGEQYF. CDR3 DNA: TGCAGCGTGAGGACAACCATGGGCGAGCAGTACTTC.

The CDR3 protein is CASSLGRHNEQFF. The CDR3, as DNA: TGTGCCAGCAGTTTGGGCAGACACAATGAGCAGTTCTTC. The chain couples TRBV27 to TRBJ2-1; D is unclear. The CDR3 runs 13 residues. Germline V gene lookup returns CDR1 MNHEY and CDR2 SMNVEV (reference sequence). V was clipped by 3 bases and J by 5 bases, with 8 bases between them.

The chain recombines TRBV27 with TRBJ2-7; TRBD1 is a possible D gene (6 bases). The CDR3 is 15 amino acids. Germline CDR1 and CDR2: MNHEY and SMNVEV (reference sequence). V was cut by 5 bases and J by 4 bases, with 18 bases left in between. CDR3 sequence reads: CASSPNLLDRYEQYF. In nucleotides, the CDR3 is TGTGCCAGCAGTCCGAATCTCCTAGACAGGTACGAGCAGTACTTC.

V and J are TRBV5-1 and TRBJ2-5; 7 bases are shared with TRBD2. The germline gives CDR1 SGHRS, CDR2 YFSETQ. The CDR3 extends over 16 amino acids. The V gene end was trimmed by 1 base and the J gene end by 1 base; junction bases not matched to a gene: 7. The CDR3 region has the DNA TGCGCCAGCAGCTTGAGTGGCGGGAGTATCCAAGAGACCCAGTACTTC. Residues: CASSLSGGSIQETQYF.

The count of this clone is one. V gene TRBV5-1 combines with J gene TRBJ2-1; 10 positions agree with TRBD1. J gave up 8 bases and V 4 bases, and 6 bases lay outside the gene matches. Germline V CDR1 and CDR2: SGHRS, YFSETQ. The CDR3 is made up of 14 amino acids. The CDR3 DNA follows: TGCGCCAGCAGCGCCGGGACAGGGGTTTATGAGCAGTTCTTC. It yields the protein CASSAGTGVYEQFF. The full variable domain, with the rest looked up from reference TRBV5-1 and TRBJ2-1, is KAGVTQTPRYLIKTRGQQVTLSCSPISGHRSVSWYQQTPGQGLQFLFEYFSETQRNKGNFPGRFSGRQFSNSRSEMNVSTLELGDSALYLCASSAGTGVYEQFFGPGTRLTVL.

The rearrangement links TRBV5-6 to TRBJ2-7, with 9 bases aligning to TRBD2. This CDR3 is 14 amino acids long. With V trimmed by 4 bases and J by 2 bases, 4 bases remained unmatched. The germline V gene encodes CDR1 SGHDT and CDR2 YYEEEE. The CDR3 sequence is CASSITSGPYEQYF. Here the CDR3 DNA reads TGTGCCAGCAGCATAACTAGCGGGCCCTACGAGCAGTACTTC.

This clone appeared a single time. This chain links TRBV9 with TRBJ2-7; 10 positions agree with TRBD1. Germline CDR1 and CDR2: SGDLS and YYNGEE. J gave up 8 bases and V 0 bases, and 2 bases lay outside the gene matches. This CDR3 comprises 13 residues. The CDR3 nucleotides read TGTGCCAGCAGCGTAGGGGACAGGGGACAGCAGTACTTC. It encodes CASSVGDRGQQYF.

CDR3 amino acids: CASSLGAAPGANVLTF. The DNA for the CDR3 is TGTGCCAGCAGCTTGGGGGCGGCCCCCGGGGCCAACGTCCTGACTTTC. The chain uses TRBV11-2 and TRBJ2-6; TRBD1 might be the D (6 bases). The V gene's germline CDR1 is SGHAT and CDR2 FQNNGV. The ends were cut back, 3 bases at V and 4 bases at J, with 13 bases in the middle. The CDR3 loop spans 16 amino acids.

The chain is built from TRBV5-4 and TRBJ2-7; D remains unclear. Germline V gene data show CDR1 as SGHNT and CDR2 as YYREEE (reference sequence). V lost 2 bases, J lost 5 bases, and 17 bases lay in between. The CDR3 covers 15 residues. CDR3 DNA: TGTGCCAGCAGCTTCGACAAGAAAAAAGTACACGAGCAGTACTTC. Its translation is CASSFDKKKVHEQYF.

The rearrangement links TRBV7-9 to TRBJ2-3, with D possibly being TRBD2 (5 bases). This CDR3 is 14 amino acids long. CDR1 SEHNR and CDR2 FQNEAQ come from the germline V gene (reference sequence). V shed 3 bases and J shed 6 bases, with 13 bases lying between them. CDR3 sequence reads: CASSFGGSADTQYF. The CDR3 region has the DNA TGTGCCAGCAGCTTTGGAGGTAGCGCGGATACGCAGTATTTT.

This chain joins TRBV7-2 and TRBJ2-3, with TRBD2 identical over 7 bases. CDR1 and CDR2 (germline): SGHTA, FQGNSA. The CDR3 has 13 amino acids. Losses at the gene ends were 4 bases for V and 12 bases for J; bases not matched to a gene: 10. CDR3 nucleotide sequence: TGTGCCAGCAGCTCTCGGGGGACTATTACCCAGTATTTT. Protein sequence: CASSSRGTITQYF.

To note about this clone: This same CDR3 is encoded by further DNA sequences in the sample. The chain recombines TRBV5-1 with TRBJ1-2, with TRBD1 identical over 9 bases. The CDR3 has 14 amino acids. CDR1 SGHRS and CDR2 YFSETQ come from the germline V gene. With 4 bases clipped from V and 5 bases from J, the junction kept 6 bases outside the gene matches. DNA for the CDR3: TGCGCCAGCAGCCCCCCGGGACAGGGATATGGCTACACCTTC. Its protein is CASSPPGQGYGYTF.

The gene calls are TRBV9 and TRBJ2-1; 8 nucleotides agree with TRBD1. V shed 0 bases, J shed 9 bases, and the junction held 11 bases outside the gene matches. CDR1 is SGDLS and CDR2 is YYNGEE in the germline V gene. The CDR3 is 16 residues long. Written as DNA, the CDR3 is TGTGCCAGCAGCGTAGCTTCGAACAGGGGGAAGGGTGAGCAGTTCTTC. It codes for CASSVASNRGKGEQFF.

The CDR3 DNA is TGTGCCAGCAGCCGACAGGGGGAGAACACTGAAGCTTTCTTT. It encodes CASSRQGENTEAFF. The chain couples TRBV11-3 to TRBJ1-1; 9 positions match TRBD1. CDR1 and CDR2 (germline): SGHNT, YENEEA. V lost 5 bases to trimming and J lost 1 base; unmatched junction nucleotides: 2. The CDR3 totals 14 residues. The full variable domain, its missing parts supplied by reference TRBV11-3 and TRBJ1-1, is EAGVVQSPRYKIIEKKQPVAFWCNPISGHNTLYWYLQNLGQGPELLIRYENEEAVDDSQLPKDRFSAERLKGVDSTLKIQPAELGDSAVYLCASSRQGENTEAFFGQGTRLTVV.

This chain uses TRBV10-2 with TRBJ2-1; D not resolved. V lost 2 bases and J 0 bases, leaving 5 bases between the germline ends. The CDR3 is 14 residues long. CDR1 is WSHSY and CDR2 is SAAADI in the germline V gene. The CDR3 spells CASSETSSYNEQFF. The CDR3 bases are TGCGCCAGCAGTGAGACAAGCTCCTACAATGAGCAGTTCTTC.

CDR3 sequence (DNA): TGTGCCAGCAGCTCTCTAGCGGCCCCCACAGATACGCAGTATTTT. This sequence encodes CASSSLAAPTDTQYF. This chain uses TRBV9 with TRBJ2-3; 7 nucleotides align to TRBD2. Losses at the gene ends were 4 bases for V and 2 bases for J; bases not matched to a gene: 7. CDR1 SGDLS and CDR2 YYNGEE come from the germline V gene. CDR3 size: 15 residues.

With regard to this clone: One junction end does not reproduce the germline sequence, and a read error may be involved. The V and J genes are TRBV7-7 and TRBJ2-2; 13 bases map to TRBD2. Germline-derived CDR1 and CDR2 are SSHAT and FNYEAQ (reference sequence). The CDR3 has 22 residues. The CDR3 DNA sequence: TGTGCTAGCAGTCCCGCAGTCCCGGGACTAGCGGGACCTCTTTCCGCCACCGGGGAGCTGTTTTTT. Translating gives CASSPAVPGLAGPLSATGELFF.

The chain couples TRBV5-6 to TRBJ1-1; D unresolved. V lost 2 bases, J lost 4 bases, and 6 bases lay in between. Germline V lookup: CDR1 SGHDT, CDR2 YYEEEE. The CDR3 covers 12 residues. In nucleotides, the CDR3 is TGTGCCAGCAGCTTATGGCCCACTGAAGCTTTCTTT. It specifies CASSLWPTEAFF.